The T cell receptor (beta chain) described here comes from a study of control samples from healthy donors and cancer patients. Method: immunoSEQ multiplex PCR; TCRdb's copy keeps in-frame clones and lacks some. The repertoire consists of roughly 200,000 clones, with over 80% occurring once and the leading ten covering 1.5% to 2%. Germline V gene data show CDR1 as SGHAT and CDR2 as FQNNGV. This CDR3 region has 14 residues. V gave up 5 bases and J gave up 6 bases; unmatched junction bases: 5. The chain uses TRBV11-2 and TRBJ2-1; 9 nucleotides line up with TRBD2. Source material: blood. The sequence came from a man aged 30 to 45 in good health. The CDR3 is CASSQGLALNEQFF. The CDR3 nucleotides are TGTGCCAGCAGCCAGGGACTAGCCCTCAATGAGCAGTTCTTC.